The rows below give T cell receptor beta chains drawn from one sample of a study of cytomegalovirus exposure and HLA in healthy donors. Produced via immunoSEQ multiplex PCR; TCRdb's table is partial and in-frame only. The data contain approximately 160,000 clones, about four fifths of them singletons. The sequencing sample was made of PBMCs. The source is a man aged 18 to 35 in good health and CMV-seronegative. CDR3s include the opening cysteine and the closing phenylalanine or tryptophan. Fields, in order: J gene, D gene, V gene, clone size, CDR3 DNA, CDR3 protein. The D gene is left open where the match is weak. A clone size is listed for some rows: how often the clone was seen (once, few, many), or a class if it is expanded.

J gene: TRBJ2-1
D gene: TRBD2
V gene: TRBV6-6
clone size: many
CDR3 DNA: TGTGCCAGCAGAGAAACTAGCGGTGAGCAGTTCTTC
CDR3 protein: CASRETSGEQFF

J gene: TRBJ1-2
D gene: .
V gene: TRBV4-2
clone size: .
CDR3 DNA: TGTGCCAGCAGCCAAGATAGGGGAAACTATGGCTACACCTTC
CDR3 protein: CASSQDRGNYGYTF

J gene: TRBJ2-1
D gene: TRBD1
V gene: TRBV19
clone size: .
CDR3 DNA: TGTGCCAGTAGCCTGGGACAGGGATACAACAATGAGCAGTTCTTC
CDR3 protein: CASSLGQGYNNEQFF

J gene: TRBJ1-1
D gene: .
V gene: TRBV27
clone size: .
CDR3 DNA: TGTGCCAGCAGTCGGTACAGATTAAACACTGAAGCTTTCTTT
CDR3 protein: CASSRYRLNTEAFF

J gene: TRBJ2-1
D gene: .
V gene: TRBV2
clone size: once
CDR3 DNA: TGTGCCAGCATAGAGGCCCCTTCCTACAATGAGCAGTTCTTC
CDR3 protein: CASIEAPSYNEQFF

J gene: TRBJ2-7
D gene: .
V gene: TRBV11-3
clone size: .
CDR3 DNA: TGTGCCAGCAGCCCGAACGGACTGTACTCCTACGAGCAGTACTTC
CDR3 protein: CASSPNGLYSYEQYF

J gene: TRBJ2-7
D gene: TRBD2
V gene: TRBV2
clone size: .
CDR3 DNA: TGTGCCAGCAGTGTAGGGACTAGCATCTCCTACGAGCAGTACTTC
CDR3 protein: CASSVGTSISYEQYF

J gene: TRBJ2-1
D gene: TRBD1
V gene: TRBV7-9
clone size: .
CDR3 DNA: TGTGCCAGCAGCCCGCGGACAGGGGGGTCCTACAATGAGCAGTTCTTC
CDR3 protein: CASSPRTGGSYNEQFF

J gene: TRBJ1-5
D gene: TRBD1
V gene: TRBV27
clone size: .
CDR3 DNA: TGTGCCAGCAGTATGGACAGGGTCATCAATCAGCCCCAGCATTTT
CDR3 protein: CASSMDRVINQPQHF

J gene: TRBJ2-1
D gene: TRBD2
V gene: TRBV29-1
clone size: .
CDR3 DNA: TGCAGCGTTGTCGGGACTACCAGCTCCTACAATGAGCAGTTCTTC
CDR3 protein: CSVVGTTSSYNEQFF

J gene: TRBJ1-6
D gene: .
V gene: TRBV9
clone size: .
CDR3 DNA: TGTGCCAGCAGCGTAACCCCCCAGACCTATAATTCACCCCTCCACTTT
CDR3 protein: CASSVTPQTYNSPLHF

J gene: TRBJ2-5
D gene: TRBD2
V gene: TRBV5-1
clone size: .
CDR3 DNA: TGCGCCAGCAGCTATAGCGGGACGTACCAAGAGACCCAGTACTTC
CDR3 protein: CASSYSGTYQETQYF

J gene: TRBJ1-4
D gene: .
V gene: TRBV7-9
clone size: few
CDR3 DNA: TGTGCCAGCAGTTTTCTCAATGAAAAACTGTTTTTT
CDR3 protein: CASSFLNEKLFF

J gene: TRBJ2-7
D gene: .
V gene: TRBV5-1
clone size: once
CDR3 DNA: TGCGCCAGCAGCTTGACCATTCACAGGGTTGCCTACGAGCAGTACTTC
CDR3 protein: CASSLTIHRVAYEQYF

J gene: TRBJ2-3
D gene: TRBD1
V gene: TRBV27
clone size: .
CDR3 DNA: TGTGCCAGCAGTTCGGACAGGGGAGTTACAGATACGCAGTATTTT
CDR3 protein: CASSSDRGVTDTQYF

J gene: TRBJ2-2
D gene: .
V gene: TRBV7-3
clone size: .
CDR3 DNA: TGTGCCAGCAGCTTAATTAGCGGCATGAACACCGGGGAGCTGTTTTTT
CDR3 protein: CASSLISGMNTGELFF

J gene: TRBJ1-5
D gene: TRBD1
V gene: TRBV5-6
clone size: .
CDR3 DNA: TGTGCCAGCAGCTTGGCGTCGACAGGGATTGATCAGCCCCAGCATTTT
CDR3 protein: CASSLASTGIDQPQHF

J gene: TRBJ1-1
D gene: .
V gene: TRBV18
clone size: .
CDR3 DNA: TGTGCCAGCTCTCCAGTAGACTCACGGAACACTGAAGCTTTCTTT
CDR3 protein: CASSPVDSRNTEAFF

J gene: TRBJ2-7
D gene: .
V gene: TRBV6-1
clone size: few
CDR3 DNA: TGTGCCAGCAGTGAAGCCGGGAGCTCCTACGAGCAGTACTTC
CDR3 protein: CASSEAGSSYEQYF

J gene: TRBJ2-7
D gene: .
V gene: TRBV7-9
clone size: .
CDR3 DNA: TGTGCCAGCAGCTCAAGACAGAACGGGTACTACGAGCAGTACTTC
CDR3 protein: CASSSRQNGYYEQYF

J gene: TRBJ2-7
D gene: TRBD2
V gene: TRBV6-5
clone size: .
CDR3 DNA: TGTGCCAGCAGTTACGGACTAGCGGGAGACGAGCAGTACTTC
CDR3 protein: CASSYGLAGDEQYF

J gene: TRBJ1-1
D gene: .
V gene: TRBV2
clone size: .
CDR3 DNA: TGTGCCAGCAGTGGGTTCAGGGCCGCGAACACTGAAGCTTTCTTT
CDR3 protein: CASSGFRAANTEAFF

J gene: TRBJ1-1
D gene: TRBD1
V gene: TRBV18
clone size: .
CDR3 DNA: TGTGCCAGCTCACCGACAGGGGGTAACACTGAAGCTTTCTTT
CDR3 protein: CASSPTGGNTEAFF

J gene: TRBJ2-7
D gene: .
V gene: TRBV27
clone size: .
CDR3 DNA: TGTGCCAGCACCAAGGCCTCCAGGGTAAGCTACGAGCAGTACTTC
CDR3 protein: CASTKASRVSYEQYF

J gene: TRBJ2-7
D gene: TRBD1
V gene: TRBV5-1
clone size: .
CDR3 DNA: TGCGCCAGCGGACAGACAGGGGGTCTTGGTGAGCAGTACTTC
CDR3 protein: CASGQTGGLGEQYF

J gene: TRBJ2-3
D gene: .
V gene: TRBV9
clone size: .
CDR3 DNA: TGTGCCAGCAGTGTCGGTGGTCTTGGAGCAGATACGCAGTATTTT
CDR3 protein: CASSVGGLGADTQYF

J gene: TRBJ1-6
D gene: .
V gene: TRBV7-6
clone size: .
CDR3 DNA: TGTGCCAGCAGCTTAGTGGCAGGGAATACATCACCCCTCCACTTT
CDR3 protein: CASSLVAGNTSPLHF

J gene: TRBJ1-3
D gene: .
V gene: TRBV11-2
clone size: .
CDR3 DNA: TGTGCCAGCAGCCCAGGGAACTCTGGAAACACCATATATTTT
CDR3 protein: CASSPGNSGNTIYF

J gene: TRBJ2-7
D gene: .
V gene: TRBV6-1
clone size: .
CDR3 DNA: TGTGCCAGCAGTGTCCTCCCCGGGAAACCCGAGCAGTACTTC
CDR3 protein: CASSVLPGKPEQYF

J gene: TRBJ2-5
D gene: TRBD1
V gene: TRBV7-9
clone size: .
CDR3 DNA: TGTGCCAGCAGCTTCGGACAGGGGTACCAAGAGACCCAGTACTTC
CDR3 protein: CASSFGQGYQETQYF

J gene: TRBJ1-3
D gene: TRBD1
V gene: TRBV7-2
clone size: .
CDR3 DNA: TGTGCCAGCAGCTCATACGGACAGGGGACTGGAAACACCATATATTTT
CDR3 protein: CASSSYGQGTGNTIYF

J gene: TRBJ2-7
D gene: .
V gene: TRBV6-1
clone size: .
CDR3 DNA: TGTGCCAGCTCCGGAGTCTACGAGCAGTACTTC
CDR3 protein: CASSGVYEQYF

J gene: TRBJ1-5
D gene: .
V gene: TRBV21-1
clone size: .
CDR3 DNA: TGTGCCAGCACTTTTTATCGTCAGCCCCAGCATTTT
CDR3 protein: CASTFYRQPQHF

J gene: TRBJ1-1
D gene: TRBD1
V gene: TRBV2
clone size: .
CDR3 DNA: TGTGCCAGCAGGGGGACAGGGGGGGAGAACACTGAAGCTTTCTTT
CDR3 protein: CASRGTGGENTEAFF

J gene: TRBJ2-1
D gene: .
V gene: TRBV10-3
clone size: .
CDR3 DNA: TGTGCCATCAGTCATCTAAGCCCCCTCTCCTACAATGAGCAGTTCTTC
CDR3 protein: CAISHLSPLSYNEQFF

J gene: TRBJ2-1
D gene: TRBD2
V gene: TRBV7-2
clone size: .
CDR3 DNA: TGTGCCAGCAGCTTAGTCCTAGCGGGAACCTTGAGCGAGCAGTTCTTC
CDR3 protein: CASSLVLAGTLSEQFF

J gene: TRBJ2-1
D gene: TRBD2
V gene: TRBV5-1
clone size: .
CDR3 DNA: TGCGCCAGCCAGCTAAGCACTAGCGGGGTGTATGAGCAGTTCTTC
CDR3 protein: CASQLSTSGVYEQFF

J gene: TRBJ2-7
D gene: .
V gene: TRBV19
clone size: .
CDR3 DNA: TGTGCCAGTAGTACCTCCCGGACTACCTACGAGCAGTACTTC
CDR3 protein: CASSTSRTTYEQYF

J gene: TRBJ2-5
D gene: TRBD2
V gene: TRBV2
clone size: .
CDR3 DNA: TGTGCCAGCAGTGAATGGGGACTAGCGGGGTTGGAGACCCAGTACTTC
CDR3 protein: CASSEWGLAGLETQYF

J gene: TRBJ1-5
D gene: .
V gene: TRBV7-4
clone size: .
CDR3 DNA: TGTGCCAGCAGCTTAGTTTTCTCCAATCAGCCCCAGCATTTT
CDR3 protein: CASSLVFSNQPQHF

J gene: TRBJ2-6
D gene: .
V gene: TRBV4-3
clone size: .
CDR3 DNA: TGCGCCAGCAGCAATCAGGGATCTGGGGCCAACGTCCTGACTTTC
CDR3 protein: CASSNQGSGANVLTF

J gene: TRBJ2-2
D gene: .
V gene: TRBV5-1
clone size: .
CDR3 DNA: TGCGCCAGCAGCTTGATCAAGCCTGGCACCGGGGAGCTGTTTTTT
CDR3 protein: CASSLIKPGTGELFF

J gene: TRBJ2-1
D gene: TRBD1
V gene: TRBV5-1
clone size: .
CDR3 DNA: TGCGCCAGCAGCTTGAATAGGGGGCTCCTCAATGAGCAGTTCTTC
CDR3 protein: CASSLNRGLLNEQFF

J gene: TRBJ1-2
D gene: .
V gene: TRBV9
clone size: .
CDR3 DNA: TGTGCCAGCAGCGCTACAGGGTTAAAGGACTATGGCTACACCTTC
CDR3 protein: CASSATGLKDYGYTF

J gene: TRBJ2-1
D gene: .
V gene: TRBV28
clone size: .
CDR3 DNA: TGTGCCTCGGGGGGCGGCCATGCTGCGCCCCAATTAGAGCAGTTCTTC
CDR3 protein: CASGGGHAAPQLEQFF